This is a list of T cell receptor beta chains from one sample in a study of T cells in Graves' hyperthyroidism and ophthalmopathy. A single record per CDR3 protein comes from TCRdb applying MiXCR to the multiplex PCR reads. Counted here are hundreds of thousands of distinct CDR3 sequences, about two fifths occurring once; the ten biggest clones make up more than 7%. The sample was blood. The receptors originated from a young man with Graves' hyperthyroidism. Both conserved end residues are part of each CDR3.

TRBJ1-1 | TRBV19 | CATKQGSRNTEAFF
TRBJ1-6 | TRBV4-1 | CASSQDGQGSSYNSPLHF
TRBJ1-5 | TRBV7-9 | CASSLSGDLPPQHF
TRBJ1-5 | TRBV7-3 | CASTFPGAQPQHF
TRBJ2-5 | TRBV7-2 | CASSLVGMGGAETQYF
TRBJ2-5 | TRBV14 | CASSSDPRGETQYF
TRBJ1-5 | TRBV15 | CATSRDSIDRNSNQPQHF
TRBJ1-5 | TRBV19 | CASSGQGRSNQPQHF
TRBJ2-7 | TRBV10-2 | CASSLSGGGHYEQYF
TRBJ2-7 | TRBV29-1 | CSVGQGAPYEQYF
TRBJ2-2 | TRBV20-1 | CSARQASANTGELFF
TRBJ1-5 | TRBV10-3 | CASSLRGTGQSGGQPQHF
TRBJ1-1 | TRBV7-2 | CASSLGGGVPEAFF
TRBJ1-6 | TRBV7-8 | CASSQEEGQGSSPLHF
TRBJ2-7 | TRBV29-1 | CSVSGAGRRGEQYF
TRBJ1-1 | TRBV10-3 | CAISEGDRGPTEAFF
TRBJ2-7 | TRBV19 | CASSISTGDEQYF
TRBJ2-5 | TRBV7-2 | CASSPGGTSPGQETQYF
TRBJ2-7 | TRBV19 | CASSNQGFSSYEQYF
TRBJ2-1 | TRBV20-1 | CSARLEQTDYNEQFF
TRBJ2-7 | TRBV20-1 | CSVGSGRSSYEQYF
TRBJ1-5 | TRBV5-1 | CASSLSAGNQPQHF
TRBJ1-4 | TRBV6-5 | CASSSRGREYEKLFF
TRBJ1-2 | TRBV11-3 | CASSPDSGAYGYTF
TRBJ2-7 | TRBV7-2 | CASSSGLAWYEQYF
TRBJ2-5 | TRBV5-5 | CASSPVGGREEGETQYF
TRBJ1-4 | TRBV20-1 | CSAFSGGATNEKLFF
TRBJ1-5 | TRBV7-2 | CASSQDIPGPQHF
TRBJ2-5 | TRBV10-2 | CATSGGEAFQETQYF
TRBJ2-7 | TRBV6-5 | CASSYWDEQYF
TRBJ2-5 | TRBV25-1 | CASRSTLTSGHLEETQYF
TRBJ1-2 | TRBV10-3 | CAISESRLAGTGYTF
TRBJ2-5 | TRBV7-3 | CASSFRTGGHQETQYF
TRBJ1-2 | TRBV10-3 | CATRGQAYGYTF
TRBJ2-7 | TRBV6-5 | CASSRDTYEQYF
TRBJ1-5 | TRBV2 | CASRQGAHGQSQHF
TRBJ2-7 | TRBV19 | CASSPGTSPYEQYF
TRBJ1-4 | TRBV15 | CATSRDRGNNEKLFF
TRBJ1-1 | TRBV2 | CAAMKEDPGITEAFF
TRBJ1-1 | TRBV11-2 | CASSSWDTHVGGTEAFF
TRBJ1-5 | TRBV7-8 | CASSLARGLHQPQHF
TRBJ1-1 | TRBV7-3 | CASRYRDGGAFF
TRBJ2-7 | TRBV20-1 | CSARDKSGRAREQYF
TRBJ2-7 | TRBV4-1 | CASSRTERDSYEQYF
TRBJ1-1 | TRBV5-1 | CASSVNGQAATEAFF
TRBJ2-7 | TRBV20-1 | CSAFPTLGRADEQYF
TRBJ1-2 | TRBV7-2 | CASTNPGQNYGYTF
TRBJ2-5 | TRBV7-9 | CASNPGQRQETQYF
TRBJ2-7 | TRBV28 | CASSPAGAGRYEQYF
TRBJ1-1 | TRBV4-1 | CASSQGPYPTGNTEAFF
TRBJ1-1 | TRBV30 | CAWSVRPGTRAFF
TRBJ1-2 | TRBV29-1 | CSAGGAVYGYTF
TRBJ1-6 | TRBV7-2 | CASSSPGRGGSPLHF
TRBJ2-2 | TRBV2 | CASGAGIPPGELFF
TRBJ2-7 | TRBV9 | CASSVSGRVPDEQYF
TRBJ2-7 | TRBV5-5 | CASSRGLAESSYEQYF